The rows below give T cell receptor beta chains drawn from one sample of a study of CD8 T cells in ankylosing spondylitis. TCRdb independently ran MiXCR on the 5' RACE reads; one entry per CDR3 protein. This sample has approximately 150,000 distinct CDR3 sequences, with approximately 9.9% found just once. The source material was blood, either unsorted or a sorted T cell fraction (not recorded which). All receptors derive from a female donor with ankylosing spondylitis or in good health (not recorded which). The CDR3 runs from the conserved cysteine through the conserved F or W. The order of the fields is V gene, D gene, J gene, CDR3 protein. D genes are given only for firm matches.

V gene: TRBV2
D gene: TRBD2
J gene: TRBJ2-1
CDR3 protein: CASSGGLAGERSYNEQFF

V gene: TRBV4-3
D gene: .
J gene: TRBJ2-3
CDR3 protein: CASSQDAQSGGDTQYF

V gene: TRBV14
D gene: .
J gene: TRBJ2-3
CDR3 protein: CASSPWRAGDTQYF

V gene: TRBV27
D gene: .
J gene: TRBJ2-5
CDR3 protein: CASRSRAQQETQYF

V gene: TRBV12-3/TRBV12-4
D gene: TRBD1
J gene: TRBJ1-5
CDR3 protein: CASSLGQGLRQPQHF

V gene: TRBV4-3
D gene: TRBD1
J gene: TRBJ2-5
CDR3 protein: CASSQIQGWGETQYF

V gene: TRBV12-3/TRBV12-4
D gene: .
J gene: TRBJ2-7
CDR3 protein: CASSYIVGGKGEQYF

V gene: TRBV2
D gene: .
J gene: TRBJ2-3
CDR3 protein: CASKEGQIDTQYF

V gene: TRBV19
D gene: TRBD2
J gene: TRBJ2-1
CDR3 protein: CASSIVGGRDYNEQFF

V gene: TRBV7-8
D gene: TRBD2
J gene: TRBJ2-3
CDR3 protein: CASSQLSGTTQYF

V gene: TRBV12-3/TRBV12-4
D gene: TRBD2
J gene: TRBJ2-2
CDR3 protein: CAIAGGETGELFF

V gene: TRBV4-1
D gene: .
J gene: TRBJ2-1
CDR3 protein: CASSPGGLSYNEQFF

V gene: TRBV12-3/TRBV12-4
D gene: .
J gene: TRBJ2-6
CDR3 protein: CASTHGLYSGANVLTF